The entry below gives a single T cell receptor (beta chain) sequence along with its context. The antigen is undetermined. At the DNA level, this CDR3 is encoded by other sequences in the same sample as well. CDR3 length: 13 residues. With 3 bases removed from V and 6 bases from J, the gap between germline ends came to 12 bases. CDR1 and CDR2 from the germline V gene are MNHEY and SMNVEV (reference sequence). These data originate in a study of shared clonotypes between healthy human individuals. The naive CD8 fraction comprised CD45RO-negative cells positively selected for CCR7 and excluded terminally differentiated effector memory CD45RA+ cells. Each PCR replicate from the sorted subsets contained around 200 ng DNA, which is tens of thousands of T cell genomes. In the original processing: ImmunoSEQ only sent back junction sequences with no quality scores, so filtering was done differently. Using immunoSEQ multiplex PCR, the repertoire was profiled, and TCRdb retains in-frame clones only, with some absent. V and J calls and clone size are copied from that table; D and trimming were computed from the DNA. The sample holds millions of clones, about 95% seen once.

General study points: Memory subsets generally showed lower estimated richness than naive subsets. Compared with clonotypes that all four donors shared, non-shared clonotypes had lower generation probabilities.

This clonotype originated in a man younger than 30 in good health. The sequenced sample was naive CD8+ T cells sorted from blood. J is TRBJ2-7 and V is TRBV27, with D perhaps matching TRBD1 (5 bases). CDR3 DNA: TGTGCCAGCAGTTTTAGGCAGGGCGGCGAGCAGTACTTC. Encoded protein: CASSFRQGGEQYF.